Below are 15 T cell receptor beta chains sequenced from a single sample in a study of T cell repertoires in cytomegalovirus infection (dated by TCRdb to between 2017 and 2020). The label giving this sample's treatment or condition can be read as: in vitro stimulation with specific CMV peptide epitopes to enrich CMV-specific T cells. The antigens for these receptors are not known. The instrument given in TCRdb is Illumina HiSeq 1500. TCRdb applied fastp at Q25 and MiXCR to the public reads, then kept only in-frame beta chains. Each entry is one CDR3 protein sequence, shown with its most common DNA and genes. The sample table contains approximately 600,000 distinct CDR3 sequences; only one count was recorded for about 39% of them. The ten top clones hold around 48% of the sample. The sample was cultured PBMCs, taken from culture after CMV antigen stimulation. Source of these receptors: a human donor in good health (CMV status not recorded). Some clones in this sample may be carry-over from other donors' samples.

The V gene is TRBV15, the J gene TRBJ1-4; D not certain. Deletions cut 5 bases from V and 4 bases from J, with 11 bases between. From germline, CDR1 is LNHNV and CDR2 YYDKDF (reference sequence). The CDR3 extends over 14 amino acids. The CDR3 sequence is CATSRFGSNEKLFF. The CDR3 coding sequence is TGTGCCACCAGCCGCTTCGGGAGTAATGAAAAACTGTTTTTT.

The chain has TRBV20-1 and TRBJ2-5, with 12 nucleotides matching TRBD2. This CDR3 spans 15 amino acids. The ends lost 3 bases at V and 7 bases at J; junction bases unmatched: 9. Germline values: CDR1 DFQATT, CDR2 SNEGSKA (reference sequence). This CDR3 reads CSARTSGGPRGTQYF. CDR3 DNA sequence: TGCAGTGCTAGGACTAGCGGGGGACCTAGGGGGACCCAGTACTTC.

This clonotype showed up just once. CDR3 in amino acids: CASRLRRPGHQTGYTF. The CDR3 region has the DNA TGTGCCAGCAGGTTGAGACGGCCCGGACACCAGACTGGCTACACCTTC. This chain joins TRBV11-3 and TRBJ1-2; TRBD1 is a possible D gene (5 bases). Trimming stripped 6 bases from V and 7 bases from J, with 24 bases between. CDR1 is SGHNT, CDR2 YENEEA, per germline. This CDR3 is 16 amino acids long. Full variable domain (rest looked up from reference TRBV11-3 and TRBJ1-2): EAGVVQSPRYKIIEKKQPVAFWCNPISGHNTLYWYLQNLGQGPELLIRYENEEAVDDSQLPKDRFSAERLKGVDSTLKIQPAELGDSAVYLCASRLRRPGHQTGYTFGSGTRLTVV.

The J gene is TRBJ2-1, the V gene TRBV20-1; maybe TRBD2 (5 bases). Germline CDR1 is DFQATT and CDR2 is SNEGSKA (reference sequence). CDR3 length: 15 amino acids. V lost 6 bases and J lost 2, with 17 bases in between. The CDR3 protein is CSAFRRKEAYNEQFF. In DNA, the CDR3 is TGCAGTGCCTTTAGACGGAAGGAGGCCTACAATGAGCAGTTCTTC.

This clonotype was seen a handful of times. V gene TRBV6-1 combines with J gene TRBJ2-5, with 7 positions matching TRBD1. The CDR3 runs to 13 residues. V was pared by 6 bases and J by 4 bases, with 5 bases of the junction left unmatched. CDR1 MNHNS and CDR2 SASEGT come from the germline V gene. The CDR3 bases are TGTGCCAGCAGGACAGGGCCTTCAGAGACCCAGTACTTC. Its protein is CASRTGPSETQYF.

The J gene is TRBJ2-1, the V gene TRBV10-3; the match to TRBD2 covers 15 bases. Germline lookup yields CDR1 ENHRY and CDR2 SYGVKD. The J segment lost 6 bases and the V segment lost 2 bases, leaving 11 bases of the junction unmatched. The CDR3 is made up of 19 amino acids. The CDR3 DNA is TGTGCCATCAGTGAGGGACTAGCGGGAGGGCAAGGGACCCCCAATGAGCAGTTCTTC. Its protein is CAISEGLAGGQGTPNEQFF.

The chain employs TRBV5-1 and TRBJ2-3, with TRBD1 identical over 8 bases. This CDR3 is built from 16 residues. CDR1 and CDR2 (germline): SGHRS, YFSETQ. With 0 bases clipped from V and 3 bases from J, the junction kept 6 bases outside the gene matches. This CDR3 reads CASSLGQGRFTDTQYF. CDR3 nucleotide sequence: TGCGCCAGCAGCTTGGGACAGGGGCGTTTTACAGATACGCAGTATTTT.

The chain links TRBV6-2 or TRBV6-3 to TRBJ2-5; D possibly uses TRBD1 or TRBD2 (5 bases each). V dropped 5 bases and J dropped 12 bases, with 13 bases sitting between them. The CDR3 sequence is 11 residues long. Per germline, CDR1 MNHEY and CDR2 SVGEGT. CDR3 region: CASSDSGPKYF. In DNA form, the CDR3 reads TGTGCCAGCAGTGATTCGGGACCCAAGTACTTC.

This clonotype appeared a few times. This chain uses TRBV7-2 with TRBJ2-2; D might be TRBD2 (5 bases). Trimming left V 5 bases short and J 7 bases short, with 5 bases between. This CDR3 is built from 11 residues. The germline V gene has CDR1 SGHTA and CDR2 FQGNSA. This CDR3 is CASSAGGELFF. CDR3 in DNA: TGTGCCAGCAGCGCGGGCGGGGAGCTGTTTTTT.

This rearrangement joins TRBV7-9 to TRBJ2-3, with TRBD1 matching 10 bases. After removal of 0 bases from V and 5 bases from J, the junction contained 2 bases not matched to a gene. Germline V CDR1 and CDR2: SEHNR, FQNEAQ (reference sequence). The CDR3 is 15 amino acids. In nucleotides, the CDR3 is TGTGCCAGCAGCTTAGCGACAGGGGGCAAAGATACGCAGTATTTT. Amino acids: CASSLATGGKDTQYF.

This clonotype came up a few times. The chain couples TRBV11-2 to TRBJ1-1; 8 bases map to TRBD1. CDR1 and CDR2 (germline): SGHAT, FQNNGV. V gave up 0 bases and J gave up 11 bases; unmatched junction bases: 5. The CDR3 sequence is 13 residues long. The CDR3 protein is CASSLDGQGWAFF. CDR3 DNA sequence: TGTGCCAGCAGCTTAGATGGACAGGGATGGGCTTTCTTT.

The chain employs TRBV6-9 and TRBJ1-3; 8 nucleotides match TRBD1. The V and J ends lost 4 bases and 2 bases, in that order; junction bases with no gene match: 13. The CDR3 totals 18 residues. CDR1 is MNHGY and CDR2 is SVAAGI in the germline V gene. The CDR3 reads CASSSSQGVSLAGNTIYF. The CDR3 DNA reads TGTGCCAGCAGTTCGTCACAGGGGGTATCCTTGGCTGGAAACACCATATATTTT.

V usage is TRBV24-1 and J usage is TRBJ2-5; D is possibly TRBD1 or TRBD2 (6 bases each). The length of the CDR3 is 17 residues. Germline loops: CDR1 KGHDR, CDR2 SFDVKD. V gave up 2 bases and J gave up 1 base, with 16 bases separating them. The DNA of the CDR3 is TGTGCCACCAGTGATTGGGGGCAATCGGGGGCCCAAGAGACCCAGTACTTC. Translation: CATSDWGQSGAQETQYF.

The chain recombines TRBV7-9 with TRBJ1-3; D is undetermined. V lost 5 bases and J 3 bases, leaving 11 bases between the germline ends. Per germline, CDR1 SEHNR and CDR2 FQNEAQ (reference sequence). The CDR3 length is 14 residues. The CDR3 region is CASSPTGGGNTIYF. In DNA form, the CDR3 reads TGTGCCAGCAGCCCGACGGGAGGTGGAAACACCATATATTTT.

The chain has TRBV20-1 and TRBJ1-6; no clear D gene. CDR1 is DFQATT, CDR2 SNEGSKA, per germline (reference sequence). The CDR3 is 13 residues long. V was trimmed by 8 bases and J by 0 bases, leaving 8 bases between them. The CDR3 spells CSLRSSYNSPLHF. CDR3 coding DNA: TGCAGTTTACGGAGCTCCTATAATTCACCCCTCCACTTT.